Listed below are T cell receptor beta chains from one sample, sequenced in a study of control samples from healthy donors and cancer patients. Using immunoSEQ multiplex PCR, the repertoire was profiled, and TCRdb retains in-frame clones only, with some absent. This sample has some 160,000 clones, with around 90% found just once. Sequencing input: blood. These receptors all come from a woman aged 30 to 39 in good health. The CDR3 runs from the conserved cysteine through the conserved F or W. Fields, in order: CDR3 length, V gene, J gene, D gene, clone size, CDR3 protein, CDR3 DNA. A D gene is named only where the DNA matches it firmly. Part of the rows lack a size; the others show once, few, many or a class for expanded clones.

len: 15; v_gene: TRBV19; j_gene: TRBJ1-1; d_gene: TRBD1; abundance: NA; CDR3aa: CASSYTGTAATEAFF; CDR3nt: TGTGCCAGTAGTTACACCGGGACAGCCGCGACTGAAGCTTTCTTT
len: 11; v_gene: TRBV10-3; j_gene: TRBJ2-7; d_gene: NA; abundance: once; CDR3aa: CAMGATYEQYF; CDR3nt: TGTGCCATGGGGGCCACCTACGAGCAGTACTTC
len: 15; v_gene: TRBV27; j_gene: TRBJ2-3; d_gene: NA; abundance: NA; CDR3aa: CASSSGPGLTDTQYF; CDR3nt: TGTGCCAGCAGTTCCGGCCCTGGACTCACAGATACGCAGTATTTT
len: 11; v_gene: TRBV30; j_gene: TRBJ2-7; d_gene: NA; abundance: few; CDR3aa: CAWSVRDEQYF; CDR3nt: TGTGCCTGGAGTGTAAGGGACGAGCAGTACTTC
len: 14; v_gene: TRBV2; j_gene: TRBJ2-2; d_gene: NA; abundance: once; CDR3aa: CASSDDSSSGELFF; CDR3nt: TGTGCCAGCAGCGACGACAGCTCAAGCGGGGAGCTGTTTTTT
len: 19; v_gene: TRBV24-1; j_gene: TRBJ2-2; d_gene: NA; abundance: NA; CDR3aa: CATSDLVPSPLSNTGELFF; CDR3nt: TGTGCCACCAGTGATTTGGTCCCCTCTCCTCTTTCGAACACCGGGGAGCTGTTTTTT
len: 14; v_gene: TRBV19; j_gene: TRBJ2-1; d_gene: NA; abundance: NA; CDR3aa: CASSTGTLNNEQFF; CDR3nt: TGTGCCAGTAGCACCGGGACACTTAACAATGAGCAGTTCTTC
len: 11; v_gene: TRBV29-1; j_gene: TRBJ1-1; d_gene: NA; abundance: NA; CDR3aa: CSVVGNTEAFF; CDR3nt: TGCAGCGTTGTCGGGAACACTGAAGCTTTCTTT
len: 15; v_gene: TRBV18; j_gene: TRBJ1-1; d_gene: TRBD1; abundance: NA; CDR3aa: CASSPSGTGITEAFF; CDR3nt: TGTGCCAGCTCGCCCTCCGGGACAGGCATCACTGAAGCTTTCTTT
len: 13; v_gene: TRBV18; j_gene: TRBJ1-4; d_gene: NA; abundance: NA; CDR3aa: CASSFTTNEKLFF; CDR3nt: TGTGCCAGCTCATTTACAACTAATGAAAAACTGTTTTTT
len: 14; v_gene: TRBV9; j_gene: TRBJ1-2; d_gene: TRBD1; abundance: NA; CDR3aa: CASSDLGQGYGYTF; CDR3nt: TGTGCCAGCAGCGACTTAGGACAGGGCTATGGCTACACCTTC
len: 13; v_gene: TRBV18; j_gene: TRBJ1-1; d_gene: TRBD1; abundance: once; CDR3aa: CASSRDRDTEAFF; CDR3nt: TGTGCCAGCAGCCGGGACAGGGACACTGAAGCTTTCTTT
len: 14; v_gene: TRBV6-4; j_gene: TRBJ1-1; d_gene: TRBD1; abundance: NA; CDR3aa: CASSDGQGNTEAFF; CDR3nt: TGTGCCAGCAGTGACGGACAGGGCAACACTGAAGCTTTCTTT
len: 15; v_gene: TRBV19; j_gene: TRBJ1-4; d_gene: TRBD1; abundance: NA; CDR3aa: CASSKGQGTNEKLFF; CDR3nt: TGTGCCAGTAGTAAAGGACAGGGAACTAATGAAAAACTGTTTTTT
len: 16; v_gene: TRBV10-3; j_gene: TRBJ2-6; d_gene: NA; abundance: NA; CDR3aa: CAISGITASGANVLTF; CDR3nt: TGTGCCATCAGTGGGATCACAGCAAGCGGGGCCAACGTCCTGACTTTC
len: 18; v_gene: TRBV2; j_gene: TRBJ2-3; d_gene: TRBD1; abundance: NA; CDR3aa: CASSINCTGAICTDTQYF; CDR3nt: TGTGCCAGCAGTATCAATTGCACAGGGGCTATTTGCACAGATACGCAGTATTTT
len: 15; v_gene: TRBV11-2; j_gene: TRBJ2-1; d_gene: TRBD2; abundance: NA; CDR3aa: CASSRTSGTYNEQFF; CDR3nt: TGTGCCAGCAGCCGGACTAGCGGGACCTACAATGAGCAGTTCTTC
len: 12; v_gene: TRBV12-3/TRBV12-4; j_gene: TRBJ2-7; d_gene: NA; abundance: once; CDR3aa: CASSFVRYEQYF; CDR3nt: TGTGCCAGCAGTTTTGTCAGATACGAGCAGTACTTC
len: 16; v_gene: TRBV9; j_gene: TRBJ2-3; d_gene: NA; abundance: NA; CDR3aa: CASRSGIRGGPDTQYF; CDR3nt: TGTGCCAGCCGCTCGGGTATCAGGGGGGGGCCAGATACGCAGTATTTT
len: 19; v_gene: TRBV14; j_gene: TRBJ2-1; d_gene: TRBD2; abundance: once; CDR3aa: CASSQGAASGRWGINEQFF; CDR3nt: TGTGCCAGCAGCCAAGGAGCTGCTAGCGGGAGGTGGGGGATCAATGAGCAGTTCTTC
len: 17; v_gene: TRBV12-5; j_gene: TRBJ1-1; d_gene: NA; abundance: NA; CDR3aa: CASGLVPPFTANTEAFF; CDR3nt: TGTGCTAGTGGTTTGGTACCCCCTTTTACAGCGAACACTGAAGCTTTCTTT
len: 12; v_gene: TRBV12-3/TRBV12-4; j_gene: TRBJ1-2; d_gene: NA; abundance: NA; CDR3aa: CASSPDYAGYTF; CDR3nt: TGTGCCAGCAGCCCCGACTATGCTGGCTACACCTTC
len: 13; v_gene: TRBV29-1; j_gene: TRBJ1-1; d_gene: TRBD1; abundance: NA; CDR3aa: CSAMDRSTTEAFF; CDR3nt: TGCAGCGCCATGGACAGGTCGACCACTGAAGCTTTCTTT
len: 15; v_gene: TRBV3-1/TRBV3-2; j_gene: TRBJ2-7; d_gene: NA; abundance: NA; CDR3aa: CASSHGQSHPHEQYF; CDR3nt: TGTGCCAGCAGCCACGGACAGTCACACCCTCACGAGCAGTACTTC
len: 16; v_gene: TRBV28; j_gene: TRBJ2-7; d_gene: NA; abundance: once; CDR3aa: CASSLGPAGTNYEQYF; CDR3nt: TGTGCCAGCAGTTTAGGTCCGGCCGGGACGAACTACGAGCAGTACTTC
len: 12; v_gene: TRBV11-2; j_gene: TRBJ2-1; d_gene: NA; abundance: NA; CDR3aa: CASSFLSGEQFF; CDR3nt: TGTGCCAGCAGCTTTTTATCGGGTGAGCAGTTCTTC
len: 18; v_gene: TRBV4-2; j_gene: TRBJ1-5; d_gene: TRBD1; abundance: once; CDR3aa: CASSQEGGQLPFNQPQHF; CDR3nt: TGTGCCAGCAGCCAAGAAGGGGGACAGCTACCTTTCAATCAGCCCCAGCATTTT
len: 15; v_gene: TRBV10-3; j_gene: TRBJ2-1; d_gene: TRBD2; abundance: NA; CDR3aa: CAISELAGGDNEQFF; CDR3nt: TGTGCCATCAGTGAGTTAGCGGGAGGGGACAATGAGCAGTTCTTC
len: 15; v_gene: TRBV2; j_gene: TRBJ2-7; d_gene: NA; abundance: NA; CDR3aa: CASSEARLGSYEQYF; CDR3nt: TGTGCCAGCAGTGAAGCCCGACTAGGCTCCTACGAGCAGTACTTC